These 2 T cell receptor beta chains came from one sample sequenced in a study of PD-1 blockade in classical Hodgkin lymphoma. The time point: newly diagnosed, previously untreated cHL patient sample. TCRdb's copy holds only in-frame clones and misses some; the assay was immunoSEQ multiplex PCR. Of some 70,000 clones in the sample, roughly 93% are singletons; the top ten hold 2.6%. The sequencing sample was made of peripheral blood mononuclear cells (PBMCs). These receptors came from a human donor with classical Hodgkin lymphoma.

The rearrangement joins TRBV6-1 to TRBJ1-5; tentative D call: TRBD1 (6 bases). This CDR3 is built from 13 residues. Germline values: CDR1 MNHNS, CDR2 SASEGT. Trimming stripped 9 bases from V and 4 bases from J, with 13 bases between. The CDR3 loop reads CASTGILNQPQHF. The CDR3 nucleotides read TGTGCCAGTACAGGGATCCTTAATCAGCCCCAGCATTTT.

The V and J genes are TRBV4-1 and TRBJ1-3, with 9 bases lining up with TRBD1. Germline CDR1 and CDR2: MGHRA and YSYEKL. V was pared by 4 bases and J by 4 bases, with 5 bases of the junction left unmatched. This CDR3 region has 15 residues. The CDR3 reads CASSRAGQGGNTIYF. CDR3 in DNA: TGCGCCAGCAGCCGAGCGGGACAGGGAGGAAACACCATATATTTT.